This paragraph covers one TCR beta chain sequence. The donors, nominally healthy at sampling, likely had unrecorded immune exposures. The data stem from a study of cytomegalovirus exposure and HLA in healthy donors. The CDR3 spans 13 residues. Germline CDR1 is SGHTA and CDR2 is FQGTGA. V lost 5 bases, J lost 5 bases, and 6 bases stayed unmatched. PCR involved 60 Vbeta and 13 Jbeta primers. The assay was immunoSEQ multiplex PCR, and TCRdb's table has in-frame clones only and misses some. The data contain about 110,000 clones, roughly 15% of them singletons. This chain connects TRBV7-3 to TRBJ2-7, with 7 positions matching TRBD1. The receptor's source is a female donor in good health and CMV-seronegative. The source material was PBMCs. CDR3 residues: CASSADRDHEQYF. CDR3 coding DNA: TGTGCCAGCAGCGCCGACAGGGACCACGAGCAGTACTTC. Full variable domain (remainder filled in from reference TRBV7-3 and TRBJ2-7): GAGVSQTPSNKVTEKGKYVELRCDPISGHTALYWYRQSLGQGPEFLIYFQGTGAADDSGLPNDRFFAVRPEGSVSTLKIQRTERGDSAVYLCASSADRDHEQYFGPGTRLTVT.